This TCR beta chain appears in the sequencing data of a study of neurological immune-mediated disorders. Time point described: technical triplicate 2. TCRdb re-analysed the 5' RACE reads in MiXCR, keeping a single row per CDR3 protein. The sample has about 59,000 distinct CDR3 sequences, 24% seen once. This clonotype has a count of ten or more. Losses at the gene ends were 2 bases for V and 3 bases for J; bases not matched to a gene: 6. The CDR3 sequence is 17 residues long. CDR1 SGDLS and CDR2 YYNGEE come from the germline V gene. The source of this sequence is a man in his sixties with HTLV-1-associated myelopathy (HAM/TSP). Material for sequencing was PBMCs. V and J are TRBV9 and TRBJ2-2; TRBD1 matches 11 bases. As DNA, the CDR3 is TGTGCCAGCAGCGTCAGCGGACAGGGGGCTGACACCGGGGAGCTGTTTTTT. It yields the protein CASSVSGQGADTGELFF.